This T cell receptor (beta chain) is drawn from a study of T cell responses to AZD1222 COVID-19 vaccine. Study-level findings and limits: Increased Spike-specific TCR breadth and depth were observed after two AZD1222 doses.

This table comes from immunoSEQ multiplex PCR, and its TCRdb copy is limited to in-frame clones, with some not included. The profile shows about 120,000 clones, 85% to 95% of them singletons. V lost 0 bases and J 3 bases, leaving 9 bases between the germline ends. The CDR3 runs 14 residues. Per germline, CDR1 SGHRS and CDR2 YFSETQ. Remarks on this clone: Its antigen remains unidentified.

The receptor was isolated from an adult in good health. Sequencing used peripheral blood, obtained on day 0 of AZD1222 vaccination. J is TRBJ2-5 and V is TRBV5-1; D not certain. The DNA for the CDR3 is TGCGCCAGCAGCTTGGCCCCACAAAAAGAGACCCAGTACTTC. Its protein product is CASSLAPQKETQYF.